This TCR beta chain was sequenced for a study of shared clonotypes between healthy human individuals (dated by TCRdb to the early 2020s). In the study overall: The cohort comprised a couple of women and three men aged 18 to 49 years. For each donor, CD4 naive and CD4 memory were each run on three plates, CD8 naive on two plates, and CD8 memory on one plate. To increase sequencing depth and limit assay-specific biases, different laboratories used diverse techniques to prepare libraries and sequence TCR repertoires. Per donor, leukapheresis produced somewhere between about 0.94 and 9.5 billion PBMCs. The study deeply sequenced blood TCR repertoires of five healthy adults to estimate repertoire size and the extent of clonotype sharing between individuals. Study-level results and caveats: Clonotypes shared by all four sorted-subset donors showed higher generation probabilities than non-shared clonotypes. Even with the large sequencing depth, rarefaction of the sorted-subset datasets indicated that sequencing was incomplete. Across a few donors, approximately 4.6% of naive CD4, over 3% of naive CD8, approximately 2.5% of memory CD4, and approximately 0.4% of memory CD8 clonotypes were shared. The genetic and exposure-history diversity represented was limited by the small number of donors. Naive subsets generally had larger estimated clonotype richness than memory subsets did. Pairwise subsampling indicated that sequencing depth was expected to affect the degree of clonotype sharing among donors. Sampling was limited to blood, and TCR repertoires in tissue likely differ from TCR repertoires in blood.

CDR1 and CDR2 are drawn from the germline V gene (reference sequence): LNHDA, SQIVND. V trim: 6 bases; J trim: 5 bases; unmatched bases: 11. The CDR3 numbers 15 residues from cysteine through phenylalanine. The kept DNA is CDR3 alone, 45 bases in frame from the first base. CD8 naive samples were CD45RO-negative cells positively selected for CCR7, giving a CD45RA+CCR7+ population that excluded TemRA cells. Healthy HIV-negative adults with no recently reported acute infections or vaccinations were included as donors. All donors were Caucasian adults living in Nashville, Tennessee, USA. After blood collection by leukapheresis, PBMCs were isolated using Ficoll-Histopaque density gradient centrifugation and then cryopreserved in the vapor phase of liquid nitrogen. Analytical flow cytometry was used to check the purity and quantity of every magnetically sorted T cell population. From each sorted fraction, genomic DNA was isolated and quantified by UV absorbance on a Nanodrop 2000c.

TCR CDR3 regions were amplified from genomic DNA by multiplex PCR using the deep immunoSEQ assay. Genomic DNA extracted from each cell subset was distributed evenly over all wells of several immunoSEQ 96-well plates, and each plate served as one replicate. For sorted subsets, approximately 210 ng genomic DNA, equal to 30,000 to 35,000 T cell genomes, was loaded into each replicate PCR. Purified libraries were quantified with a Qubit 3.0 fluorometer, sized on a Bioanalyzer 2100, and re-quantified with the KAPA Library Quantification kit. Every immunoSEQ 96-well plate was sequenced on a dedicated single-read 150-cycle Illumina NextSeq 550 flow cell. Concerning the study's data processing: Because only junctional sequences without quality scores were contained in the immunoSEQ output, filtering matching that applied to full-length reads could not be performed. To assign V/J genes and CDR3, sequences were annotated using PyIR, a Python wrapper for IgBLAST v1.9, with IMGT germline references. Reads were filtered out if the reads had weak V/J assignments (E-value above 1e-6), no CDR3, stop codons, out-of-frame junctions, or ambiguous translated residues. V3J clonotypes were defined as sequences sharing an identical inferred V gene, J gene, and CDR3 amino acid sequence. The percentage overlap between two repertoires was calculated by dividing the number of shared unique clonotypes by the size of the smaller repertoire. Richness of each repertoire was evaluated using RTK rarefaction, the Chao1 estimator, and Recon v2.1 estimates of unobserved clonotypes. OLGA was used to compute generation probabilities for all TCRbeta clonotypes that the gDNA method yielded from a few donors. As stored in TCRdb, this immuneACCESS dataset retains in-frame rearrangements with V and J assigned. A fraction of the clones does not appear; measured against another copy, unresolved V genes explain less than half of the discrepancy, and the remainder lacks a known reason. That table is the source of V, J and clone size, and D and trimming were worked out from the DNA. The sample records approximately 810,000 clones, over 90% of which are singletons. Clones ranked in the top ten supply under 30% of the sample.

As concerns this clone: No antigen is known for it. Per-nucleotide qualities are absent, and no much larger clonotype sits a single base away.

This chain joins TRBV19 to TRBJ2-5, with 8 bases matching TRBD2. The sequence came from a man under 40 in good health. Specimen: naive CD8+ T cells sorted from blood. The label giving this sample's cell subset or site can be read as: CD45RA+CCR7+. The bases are TGTGCCAGTAGACCCGGGACTAGTCCATGGGAGACCCAGTACTTC. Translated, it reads CASRPGTSPWETQYF.